This is a list of T cell receptor beta chains from one sample in a study of blood T cell repertoires in COVID-19. Measured with immunoSEQ multiplex PCR; TCRdb has only the in-frame clones, and not every one. Here the sample spans roughly 300,000 clones, around 87% being singletons. Input material: peripheral blood. Every receptor here comes from a woman in her fifties or sixties who had recovered from COVID-19. The CDR3 runs from the conserved cysteine through the conserved F or W. A D gene is named only where the DNA matches it firmly. Part of the rows lack a size; the others show once, few, many or a class for expanded clones.

CDR3: CASSAVAPREQFF
DNA: TGCGCCAGCAGTGCGGTAGCGCCGAGAGAGCAGTTCTTC
D: NA
length: 13
V: TRBV10-2
size: NA
J: TRBJ2-1

CDR3: CASSLGTGETQYF
DNA: TGCGCCAGCAGCTTAGGGACAGGAGAGACCCAGTACTTC
D: TRBD1
length: 13
V: TRBV5-1
size: NA
J: TRBJ2-5

CDR3: CASSFFAATTPGELFF
DNA: TGTGCCAGCAGCTTTTTTGCCGCGACGACACCCGGGGAGCTGTTTTTT
D: NA
length: 16
V: TRBV11-1
size: NA
J: TRBJ2-2

CDR3: CASSEGQTRYTF
DNA: TGTGCCAGCAGCGAGGGACAGACGCGCTACACCTTC
D: TRBD1
length: 12
V: TRBV9
size: NA
J: TRBJ1-2

CDR3: CASSSRVTSDRNEQYF
DNA: TGTGCCAGCAGCTCTCGAGTGACTAGCGATAGGAACGAGCAGTACTTC
D: TRBD2
length: 16
V: TRBV7-2
size: NA
J: TRBJ2-7

CDR3: CASSLEKAGWYQETQYF
DNA: TGTGCCAGCAGCTTAGAAAAGGCGGGGTGGTACCAAGAGACCCAGTACTTC
D: NA
length: 17
V: TRBV11-2
size: NA
J: TRBJ2-5

CDR3: CASSFAGGEAFF
DNA: TGTGCCAGCAGTTTCGCAGGGGGTGAAGCTTTCTTT
D: TRBD1
length: 12
V: TRBV28
size: NA
J: TRBJ1-1

CDR3: CASSLRSDQPQHF
DNA: TGTGCCAGCAGCTTGCGGAGCGATCAGCCCCAGCATTTT
D: NA
length: 13
V: TRBV5-5
size: NA
J: TRBJ1-5

CDR3: CASSQDRGPWQPQHF
DNA: TGCGCCAGCAGCCAAGATCGAGGTCCTTGGCAGCCCCAGCATTTT
D: NA
length: 15
V: TRBV4-3
size: NA
J: TRBJ1-5

CDR3: CASSQDLAVKNIQYF
DNA: TGTGCCAGCAGCCAAGATCTAGCGGTAAAAAACATTCAGTACTTC
D: TRBD2
length: 15
V: TRBV3-1/TRBV3-2
size: NA
J: TRBJ2-4

CDR3: CASSPSLYQGEQYF
DNA: TGTGCCAGCAGCCCTAGTTTGTACCAGGGGGAGCAGTACTTC
D: NA
length: 14
V: TRBV7-9
size: once
J: TRBJ2-7